This T cell receptor (beta chain) was captured in a study of blood T cells in healthy people across ages. Through a sample-barcoded 5' primer and a J-beta primer mix, a second PCR was run for 7 to 11 cycles. The template-switch adaptor was a 5' adaptor with 12 random nucleotides. It tagged each cDNA molecule. In TCRdb, the 5' RACE reads were re-called with MiXCR into one record per CDR3 protein. The repertoire holds about 640,000 distinct CDR3 sequences, with 40% to 45% as singletons. A word on this clonotype: Its antigen is not identified.

General observations from the study: Both higher diversity and more naive CD4+ cells marked long-lived donors when set against aged donors. Estimated diversity that came from one million T cells was considered an underestimate.

Germline V gene data show CDR1 as MNHNY and CDR2 as SVGAGI (reference sequence). The CDR3 contains 14 residues. Deletions cut 7 bases from V and 2 bases from J, with 14 bases between. The sample taken for sequencing was blood. The chain carries TRBV6-6 and TRBJ2-5; TRBD1 or TRBD2 may be the D gene (5 bases each). The receptor was isolated from a man at least 80 years old in good health. Here the CDR3 reads CASNLGPSQETQYF. The DNA of the CDR3 is TGTGCCAGCAATTTGGGACCGAGTCAAGAGACCCAGTACTTC.